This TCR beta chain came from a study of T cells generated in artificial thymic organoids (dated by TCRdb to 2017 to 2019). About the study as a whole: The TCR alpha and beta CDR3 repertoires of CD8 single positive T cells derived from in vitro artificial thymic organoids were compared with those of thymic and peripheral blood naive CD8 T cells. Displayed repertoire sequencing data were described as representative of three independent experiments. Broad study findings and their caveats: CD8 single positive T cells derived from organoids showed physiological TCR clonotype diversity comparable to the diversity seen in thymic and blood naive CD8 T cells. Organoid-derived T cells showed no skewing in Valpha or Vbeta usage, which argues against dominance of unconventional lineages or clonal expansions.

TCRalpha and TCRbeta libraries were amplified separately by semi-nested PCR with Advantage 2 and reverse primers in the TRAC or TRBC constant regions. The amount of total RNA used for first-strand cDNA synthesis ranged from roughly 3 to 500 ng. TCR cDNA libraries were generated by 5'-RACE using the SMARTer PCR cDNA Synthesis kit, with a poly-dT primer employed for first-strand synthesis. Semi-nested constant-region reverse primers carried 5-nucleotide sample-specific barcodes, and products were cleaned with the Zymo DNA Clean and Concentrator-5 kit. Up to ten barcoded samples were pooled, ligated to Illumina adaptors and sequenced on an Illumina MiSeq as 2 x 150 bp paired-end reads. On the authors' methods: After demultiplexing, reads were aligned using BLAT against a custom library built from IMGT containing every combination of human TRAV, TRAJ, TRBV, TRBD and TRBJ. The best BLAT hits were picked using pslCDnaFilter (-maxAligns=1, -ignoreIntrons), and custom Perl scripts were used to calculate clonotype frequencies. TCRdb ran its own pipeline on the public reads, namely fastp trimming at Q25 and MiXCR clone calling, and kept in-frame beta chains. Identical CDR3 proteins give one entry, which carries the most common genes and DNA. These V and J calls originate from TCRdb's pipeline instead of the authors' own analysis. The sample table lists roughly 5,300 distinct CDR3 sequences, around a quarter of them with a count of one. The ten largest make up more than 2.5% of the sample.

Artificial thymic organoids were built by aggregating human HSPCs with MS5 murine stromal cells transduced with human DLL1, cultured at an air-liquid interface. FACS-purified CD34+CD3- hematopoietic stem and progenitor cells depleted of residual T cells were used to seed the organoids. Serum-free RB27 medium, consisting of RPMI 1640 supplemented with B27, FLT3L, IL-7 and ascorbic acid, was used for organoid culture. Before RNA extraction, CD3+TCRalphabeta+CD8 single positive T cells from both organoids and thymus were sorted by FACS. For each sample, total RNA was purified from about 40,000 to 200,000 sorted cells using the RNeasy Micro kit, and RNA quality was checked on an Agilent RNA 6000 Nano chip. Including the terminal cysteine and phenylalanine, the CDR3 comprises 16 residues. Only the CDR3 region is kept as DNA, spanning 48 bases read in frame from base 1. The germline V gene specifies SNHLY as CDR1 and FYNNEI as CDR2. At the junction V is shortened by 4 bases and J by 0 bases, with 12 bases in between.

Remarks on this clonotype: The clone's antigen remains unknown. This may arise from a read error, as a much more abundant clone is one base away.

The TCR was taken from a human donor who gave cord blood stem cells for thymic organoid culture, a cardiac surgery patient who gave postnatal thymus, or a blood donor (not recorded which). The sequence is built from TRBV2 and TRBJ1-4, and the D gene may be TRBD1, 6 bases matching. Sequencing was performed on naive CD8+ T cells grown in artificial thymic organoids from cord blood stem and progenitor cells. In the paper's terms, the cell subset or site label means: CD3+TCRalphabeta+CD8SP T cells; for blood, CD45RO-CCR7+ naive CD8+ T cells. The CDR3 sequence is CASSGAPGATNEKLFF. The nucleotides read TGTGCCAGCAGTGGAGCTCCAGGGGCAACTAATGAAAAACTGTTTTTT.